Here is one TCR beta chain with its context. Antigen unknown. This sample stems from a study of T cell repertoires in cytomegalovirus infection. At the level of the study: Recently identified HLA-C-restricted CMV epitopes and well-studied HLA-B-restricted CMV epitopes were used by the study. Public TCR beta signature analysis indicated the presence of both CMV infection and matching HLA type. Study-wide points: The cumulative frequency of public TCR beta families distinguished individuals who carried CMV together with the relevant HLA.

TCRdb called the reads again in MiXCR, with one record for every CDR3 protein. The sample shows some 700,000 distinct CDR3 sequences, about 33% of them seen only once. This receptor was taken from a human donor in good health (CMV status not recorded). Some clones in this sample may be carry-over from other donors' samples. Sample: cultured PBMCs, taken from culture after CMV antigen stimulation.

CDR3: CSAATSGRGNEQFF. In DNA, the CDR3 is TGCAGTGCCGCCACTAGCGGGCGGGGAAATGAGCAGTTCTTC. V is TRBV20-1 and J is TRBJ2-1; 9 bases line up with TRBD2. Germline V gene data show CDR1 as DFQATT and CDR2 as SNEGSKA (reference sequence). This CDR3 is built from 14 residues. Germline trimming cut 6 bases from V and 7 bases from J; bases unmatched to any gene: 10.